This T cell receptor (beta chain) was sequenced during a study of Tregs in tolerant kidney transplant recipients. Study summary: Recipients received nonmyeloablative bone marrow transplants from related graft donors, with transient mixed chimerism.

Details on this clone: Its antigen is unknown.

Study results and limitations: Tolerant patients' donor-specific Tregs expanded beyond overall Tregs, suggesting antigen-driven growth. Biological reproducibility was not directly addressed in this study.

Unstimulated Tregs (CD4+CD25+CD127-) and CD4+CD25- non-Tregs were sorted from PBMCs. Here immunoSEQ multiplex PCR was the method, and the copy in TCRdb shows in-frame clones only, minus some. Its table records 25,000 to 35,000 clones. The clonotype originates from a human donor who received a combined kidney and bone marrow transplant. Source: CD8+ T cells from blood, taken before the transplant.

CDR3 bases read: TGCAGCGTTGAAAGGGAGCTAGCGGTCTACAATGAG. As protein: CSVERELAVYNE. The whole CDR3 protein is CSVERELAVYNEQFF. The chain has TRBV29-1 and TRBJ2-1, with 7 bases identical to TRBD2. The read comes to an end 3 residues before the CDR3 does, leaving the germline J gene to fill in the end. The V gene end was trimmed by 2 bases and the J gene end by 3 bases; junction bases not matched to a gene: 7. The germline V gene has CDR1 SQVTM and CDR2 ANQGSEA. The CDR3 consists of 15 residues.